The 6 T cell receptor beta chains given below trace back to one sample, sequenced in a study of blood T cell repertoires in COVID-19. Clones were read by immunoSEQ multiplex PCR, and TCRdb kept only the in-frame ones, dropping some. The top ten hold around 7.5% of the sample, which has under 450,000 clones, approximately 86% seen once. Sequencing was performed on peripheral blood. Every receptor here comes from a woman between 55 and 75 years old with COVID-19, enrolled during active disease.

This clone was counted only a few times. V and J are TRBV5-1 and TRBJ1-6; 8 bases line up with TRBD1. The CDR3 contains 14 residues. Germline CDR1 and CDR2: SGHRS and YFSETQ. Trimming at V came to 4 bases and at J to 8 bases, leaving 5 bases not matched to a gene. CDR3 region: CASSQQGEYSPLHF. The CDR3 nucleotides read TGCGCCAGCAGCCAACAGGGGGAATATTCACCCCTCCACTTT.

The chain has TRBV30 and TRBJ1-4; 7 nucleotides line up with TRBD1. Germline V CDR1 and CDR2: GTSNPN, SVGIG (reference sequence). This CDR3 has 15 residues. V was clipped by 5 bases and J by 7 bases; unmatched bases: 13. The CDR3 is CAWSTKGALAEKLFF. CDR3 DNA: TGTGCCTGGTCAACGAAGGGGGCGCTGGCTGAAAAACTGTTTTTT.

This rearrangement joins TRBV14 to TRBJ2-7; 10 nucleotides agree with TRBD1. V shed 0 bases and J 3 bases; nucleotides not matched to a gene: 8. CDR1 is SGHDN, CDR2 FVKESK, per germline. The CDR3 loop spans 17 amino acids. The CDR3 DNA follows: TGTGCCAGCAGCCAAGACTCCGGGACAGGGGTGTTCTACGAGCAGTACTTC. It yields the protein CASSQDSGTGVFYEQYF.

J is TRBJ1-2 and V is TRBV7-3; TRBD1 matches 12 bases. The CDR3 is 14 amino acids. Germline values: CDR1 SGHTA, CDR2 FQGTGA. The trim removed 5 bases at V and 6 bases at J, leaving 4 bases unmatched. The CDR3 loop is CASSPGDRGHGYTF. The CDR3 DNA is TGTGCCAGCAGCCCAGGGGACAGGGGGCATGGCTACACCTTC.

The genes are TRBV7-6 and TRBJ2-5; 8 bases are a match to TRBD2. The J segment lost 5 bases and the V segment lost 2 bases, leaving 1 base of the junction unmatched. CDR1 is SGHVS and CDR2 is FNYEAQ in the germline V gene. The CDR3 covers 13 residues. As DNA, the CDR3 is TGTGCCAGCAGCTTACGGGGGGGGGAGACCCAGTACTTC. Encoded protein: CASSLRGGETQYF.

The V call is TRBV7-2, the J call TRBJ2-5, with TRBD2 matching 9 bases. V was clipped by 1 base and J by 7 bases; unmatched bases: 4. The CDR3 runs to 14 residues. CDR1 and CDR2 from the germline V gene are SGHTA and FQGNSA. The DNA of the CDR3 is TGTGCCAGCAGCTTAGGGCGGGGGGGTTTGACCCAGTACTTC. Translation: CASSLGRGGLTQYF. Looking up the rest from reference TRBV7-2 and TRBJ2-5 gives the full variable domain: GAGVSQSPSNKVTEKGKDVELRCDPISGHTALYWYRQSLGQGLEFLIYFQGNSAPDKSGLPSDRFSAERTGGSVSTLTIQRTQQEDSAVYLCASSLGRGGLTQYFGPGTRLLVL.